Below are 32 T cell receptor beta chains sequenced from a single sample in a study of beta chain features in type 1 diabetes (dated by TCRdb to the late 2010s). Preparation of the library involved the immunoSEQ multiplex PCR assay. The entire isolated RNA was reverse transcribed using the High Capacity cDNA Reverse Transcription Kit, and thus expressed TCRB transcripts were sequenced. Drawn from immuneACCESS, this table holds only the in-frame rearrangements with V and J called that TCRdb kept. Clones are partly lost; checked studies trace under half to an unresolved V gene and leave the rest unexplained. The sample has under 300,000 clones on record, around 15% of them singletons. Clones ranked in the top ten supply approximately 0.086% of the sample. No antigen is known for these receptors. Broad study findings and their caveats: Type 1 diabetes patients showed a moderate but significant shortening of TCRB CDR3 length in all four CD4+ subsets.

Sequencing used naive CD4+ T cells from blood. The cell subset or site label of this sample denotes: true naive CD4+ T cells. These receptor sequences come from a man aged 25 to 40 with type 1 diabetes.

This clone came up a few times. The rearrangement uses TRBV28 and TRBJ2-3; D call uncertain. Germline CDR1 MDHEN, CDR2 SYDVKM. The length of the CDR3 is 15 residues. Trimming left V 8 bases short and J 0 bases short, with 15 bases between. This chain's CDR3 is CASGQSVPSTDTQYF. CDR3 DNA: TGTGCCAGCGGGCAATCCGTTCCTAGCACAGATACGCAGTATTTT.

In this sample, this clone turned up a few times. The V call is TRBV7-2, the J call TRBJ2-7; D may be TRBD1 (6 bases). Germline V gene lookup returns CDR1 SGHTA and CDR2 FQGNSA. V lost 6 bases and J 3 bases, leaving 18 bases between the germline ends. The CDR3 runs 15 residues. In DNA, the CDR3 is TGTGCCAGCAGTACGGCCGGACAGACCGGCTACGAGCAGTACTTC. Protein sequence: CASSTAGQTGYEQYF.

The rearrangement joins TRBV6-6 to TRBJ2-2; D uncertain. The CDR3 covers 12 residues. CDR1 is MNHNY, CDR2 SVGAGI, per germline (reference sequence). V shed 4 bases and J shed 4 bases, with 4 bases lying between them. The CDR3 DNA is TGTGCCAGCAGTTGGTCCACCGGGGAGCTGTTTTTT. Encoded protein: CASSWSTGELFF.

This clone turned up a few times. This chain joins TRBV23-1 and TRBJ1-1; TRBD1 matches 8 bases. TRBV23-1 is labeled an ORF, and its function is uncertain. V shed 5 bases and J 1 base; nucleotides not matched to a gene: 3. CDR3 size: 14 residues. The chain's CDR3 is CASSTGQENTEAFF. CDR3 nucleotides: TGCGCCAGCAGTACGGGACAGGAGAACACTGAAGCTTTCTTT.

This clone was recorded a few times. The chain employs TRBV11-2 and TRBJ2-3; D is ambiguous. Germline values: CDR1 SGHAT, CDR2 FQNNGV. Between the trimmed V and J ends, which lost 6 bases and 2 bases, there was a span of 9 bases. The CDR3 sequence is 13 residues long. CDR3 DNA: TGTGCCAGCAGGTTGGATAACACAGATACGCAGTATTTT. Protein: CASRLDNTDTQYF.

A few counts support this clone. V is TRBV7-2 and J is TRBJ2-6, with D hard to call. The CDR3 has 16 residues. The V end lost 0 bases, the J end lost 2 bases, and 8 bases lay between the germline ends. The V gene's germline CDR1 is SGHTA and CDR2 FQGNSA. CDR3 in DNA: TGTGCCAGCAGCTTAGCGTTGGGCGCTGGGGCCAACGTCCTGACTTTC. Translated: CASSLALGAGANVLTF.

This chain links TRBV7-2 with TRBJ1-5; TRBD1 is a possible D gene (6 bases). Per germline, CDR1 SGHTA and CDR2 FQGNSA. V lost 5 bases and J lost 4, with 12 bases in between. This CDR3 comprises 14 residues. CDR3 sequence: CASSPGTLNQPQHF. CDR3 DNA sequence: TGTGCCAGCAGCCCTGGGACACTGAATCAGCCCCAGCATTTT.

The sample holds a few counts of this clone. The genes are TRBV6-5 and TRBJ2-1, with D unresolved. Deletions cut 0 bases from V and 2 bases from J, with 8 bases between. CDR1 and CDR2 (germline): MNHEY, SVGAGI. The length of the CDR3 is 15 residues. The CDR3: CASSYSGATYNEQFF. CDR3 bases: TGTGCCAGCAGTTACTCGGGTGCCACCTACAATGAGCAGTTCTTC.

This clone was found a few times. The chain links TRBV7-3 to TRBJ2-5; D tentatively reads TRBD1 or TRBD2 (5 bases each). Trimming stripped 5 bases from V and 2 bases from J, with 12 bases between. The germline V gene encodes CDR1 SGHTA and CDR2 FQGTGA. The CDR3 runs 14 residues. This chain's CDR3 is CASSPGGPQETQYF. The DNA of the CDR3 is TGTGCCAGCAGCCCTGGGGGACCTCAAGAGACCCAGTACTTC.

V usage is TRBV5-1 and J usage is TRBJ2-3; 13 bases align to TRBD2. The junction had 4 bases not matched to a gene; V was cut back by 4 bases and J by 5 bases. The CDR3 is 15 amino acids. The V gene's germline CDR1 is SGHRS and CDR2 YFSETQ. The CDR3 loop is CASSGTSGTVDTQYF. The DNA for the CDR3 is TGCGCCAGCAGCGGGACTAGCGGGACCGTAGATACGCAGTATTTT.

The sample holds a few counts of this clone. The gene calls are TRBV7-9 and TRBJ2-1; no reliable D call. Trimming shortened V by 6 bases and J by 2 bases, and 14 bases separated the two germline ends. The CDR3 has 15 residues. The germline V gene has CDR1 SEHNR and CDR2 FQNEAQ (reference sequence). The CDR3 DNA reads TGTGCCAGCAGTCTCCACCTAGGCACCTACAATGAGCAGTTCTTC. Its translation is CASSLHLGTYNEQFF.

On this clone: Other DNA sequences in this specimen translate into the identical CDR3. This chain links TRBV5-1 with TRBJ2-5; TRBD1 matches at 9 bases. The CDR3 consists of 13 residues. The germline V gene encodes CDR1 SGHRS and CDR2 YFSETQ. The V gene end was trimmed by 2 bases and the J gene end by 5 bases; junction bases not matched to a gene: 1. The CDR3, as DNA: TGCGCCAGCAGCTTAGGGACAGGGGAGACCCAGTACTTC. Its protein product is CASSLGTGETQYF. The complete variable domain, with remaining parts taken from reference TRBV5-1 and TRBJ2-5, reads KAGVTQTPRYLIKTRGQQVTLSCSPISGHRSVSWYQQTPGQGLQFLFEYFSETQRNKGNFPGRFSGRQFSNSRSEMNVSTLELGDSALYLCASSLGTGETQYFGPGTRLLVL.

The CDR3 bases are TGCAGCGGGAGACTACTAGAGAACACCGGGGAGCTGTTTTTT. This encodes CSGRLLENTGELFF. V gene TRBV29-1 combines with J gene TRBJ2-2; a possible D gene is TRBD2 (5 bases). Trimming removed 7 bases at V and 1 base at J, with 13 bases between. The CDR3 has 14 amino acids. Germline CDR1 is SQVTM and CDR2 is ANQGSEA.

The chain has TRBV5-4 and TRBJ2-7; D might be TRBD2 (5 bases). The CDR3 extends over 16 amino acids. Germline-derived CDR1 and CDR2 are SGHNT and YYREEE (reference sequence). With 0 bases removed from V and 3 bases from J, the gap between germline ends came to 16 bases. The CDR3 nucleotides are TGTGCCAGCAGCTTGGGGGGAGCAGGCTCCTACTACGAGCAGTACTTC. Translated, it gives CASSLGGAGSYYEQYF.

This clone was observed a few times. The chain recombines TRBV2 with TRBJ1-2; D gene unclear. The CDR3 has 15 amino acids. In germline, CDR1 is SNHLY, CDR2 FYNNEI. V lost 5 bases and J 2 bases, leaving 15 bases between the germline ends. The CDR3 spells CASSLTPRPNYGYTF. CDR3 DNA: TGTGCCAGCAGTCTGACCCCCAGGCCCAACTATGGCTACACCTTC.

The chain employs TRBV11-2 and TRBJ2-7; 8 bases are a match to TRBD1. Germline V gene lookup returns CDR1 SGHAT and CDR2 FQNNGV. Germline trimming cut 6 bases from V and 4 bases from J; bases unmatched to any gene: 11. This CDR3 region has 15 residues. In nucleotides, the CDR3 is TGTGCCAGCAGTCGGGGACAGGCCGGCCGATACGAGCAGTACTTC. As protein: CASSRGQAGRYEQYF.

The rearrangement joins TRBV5-1 to TRBJ2-7; a weak D match, TRBD1 (6 bases). The CDR3 loop spans 13 amino acids. Germline V gene sequence: CDR1 SGHRS, CDR2 YFSETQ. Deletions cut 6 bases from V and 0 bases from J, with 10 bases between. CDR3 coding DNA: TGCGCCAGCAATACAGGGAGCTCCTACGAGCAGTACTTC. Translation gives CASNTGSSYEQYF.

This clone appeared a few times. This specimen includes other DNA sequences encoding the same CDR3. The chain is built from TRBV7-7 and TRBJ2-1, with 11 bases aligning to TRBD2. The CDR3 extends over 15 amino acids. The J segment lost 4 bases and the V segment lost 5 bases, leaving 4 bases of the junction unmatched. Germline values: CDR1 SSHAT, CDR2 FNYEAQ (reference sequence). The chain's CDR3 is CASSPGTSGYNEQFF. CDR3 DNA sequence: TGTGCCAGCAGCCCAGGGACTAGCGGTTACAATGAGCAGTTCTTC.

The V and J genes are TRBV5-1 and TRBJ2-3, with TRBD1 identical over 11 bases. The CDR3 runs to 19 residues. CDR1 is SGHRS and CDR2 is YFSETQ in the germline V gene. The trim removed 1 base at V and 0 bases at J, leaving 10 bases unmatched. CDR3 sequence reads: CASSLRTGGQSTSTDTQYF. CDR3 coding DNA: TGCGCCAGCAGCTTGCGGACAGGGGGCCAATCCACTAGCACAGATACGCAGTATTTT.

This chain uses TRBV7-2 with TRBJ2-5, with 13 bases matching TRBD2. The CDR3 sequence is 15 residues long. The V gene's germline CDR1 is SGHTA and CDR2 FQGNSA. After removal of 4 bases from V and 5 bases from J, the junction contained 4 bases not matched to a gene. As DNA, the CDR3 is TGTGCCAGCAGCTCCGGGACTAGCGGGATTGAGACCCAGTACTTC. Its protein product is CASSSGTSGIETQYF. Based on the CDR3 plus reference TRBV7-2 and TRBJ2-5, the full variable domain is GAGVSQSPSNKVTEKGKDVELRCDPISGHTALYWYRQSLGQGLEFLIYFQGNSAPDKSGLPSDRFSAERTGGSVSTLTIQRTQQEDSAVYLCASSSGTSGIETQYFGPGTRLLVL.

This clone was found a few times. The chain uses TRBV5-1 and TRBJ1-1; D possibly corresponds to TRBD1 (5 bases). With 4 bases removed from V and 2 bases from J, the gap between germline ends came to 9 bases. Germline V gene sequence: CDR1 SGHRS, CDR2 YFSETQ. This CDR3 contains 13 residues. The DNA of the CDR3 is TGCGCCAGCAGCGTCGGGGGAAACACTGAAGCTTTCTTT. This gives the protein CASSVGGNTEAFF.

This clone has a handful of counts. This sequence joins TRBV9 and TRBJ1-2; 7 nucleotides match TRBD1. The CDR3 spans 15 residues. Germline CDR1 SGDLS, CDR2 YYNGEE. J gave up 2 bases and V 0 bases, and 4 bases lay outside the gene matches. In nucleotides, the CDR3 is TGTGCCAGCAGCGTAGTAGACAGGGCAAACTATGGCTACACCTTC. Translating it yields CASSVVDRANYGYTF.

CDR3 in amino acids: CASSRSAAGRDTQYF. Written as DNA, the CDR3 is TGTGCCAGCAGCCGAAGTGCGGCGGGACGGGATACGCAGTATTTT. This rearrangement joins TRBV7-2 to TRBJ2-3, with D possibly TRBD2 on 6 matching bases. Germline V gene data show CDR1 as SGHTA and CDR2 as FQGNSA. Between the trimmed V and J ends, which lost 5 bases and 6 bases, there was a span of 18 bases. The CDR3 loop spans 15 amino acids. The variable domain in full, with the rest retrieved from reference TRBV7-2 and TRBJ2-3, is GAGVSQSPSNKVTEKGKDVELRCDPISGHTALYWYRQSLGQGLEFLIYFQGNSAPDKSGLPSDRFSAERTGGSVSTLTIQRTQQEDSAVYLCASSRSAAGRDTQYFGPGTRLTVL.

The chain joins TRBV2 to TRBJ2-7; D may be TRBD2 (6 bases). The germline V gene encodes CDR1 SNHLY and CDR2 FYNNEI. Trimming pared 7 bases from V and 5 bases from J, leaving 9 bases between. This CDR3 is built from 11 residues. CDR3 bases: TGTGCCAGCACAACTAGCAACGAGCAGTACTTC. This translates into CASTTSNEQYF.

This clone occurred a few times. V and J are TRBV29-1 and TRBJ2-1; D not resolved. Germline values: CDR1 SQVTM, CDR2 ANQGSEA. With 6 bases removed from V and 7 bases from J, the gap between germline ends came to 7 bases. CDR3 length equals 10 residues. The CDR3 region is CSVLGNEQFF. DNA for the CDR3: TGCAGCGTCCTAGGGAATGAGCAGTTCTTC.

The DNA of the CDR3 is TGCAGCTTCCCGACTGACGGAGAGACCCAGTACTTC. Protein: CSFPTDGETQYF. The V gene is TRBV29-1, the J gene TRBJ2-5, with D uncertain. Germline CDR1 SQVTM, CDR2 ANQGSEA. Trimming took 8 bases from V and 4 from J, leaving 14 bases between them. The CDR3 loop spans 12 amino acids.

This clone came up a few times. The chain has TRBV16 and TRBJ2-3, with D perhaps TRBD1 or TRBD2 (5 bases each). CDR3 length: 16 amino acids. The V end was cut by 4 bases, the J end by 2 bases, with 16 bases between. Per germline, CDR1 KGHSY and CDR2 FQNENV. The CDR3 sequence: CASSPQLGDHTDTQYF. CDR3 coding DNA: TGTGCCAGCAGCCCCCAGCTGGGGGACCACACAGATACGCAGTATTTT. The entire variable domain, with the rest obtained from reference TRBV16 and TRBJ2-3, is as follows: GEEVAQTPKHLVRGEGQKAKLYCAPIKGHSYVFWYQQVLKNEFKFLISFQNENVFDETGMPKERFSAKCLPNSPCSLEIQATKLEDSAVYFCASSPQLGDHTDTQYFGPGTRLTVL.

V and J are TRBV4-1 and TRBJ2-1; D not certain. The CDR3 has 12 amino acids. V was cut by 0 bases and J by 13 bases, with 10 bases left in between. Germline lookup yields CDR1 MGHRA and CDR2 YSYEKL. Here the CDR3 reads CASSQDPAAQFF. In nucleotides, the CDR3 is TGCGCCAGCAGCCAAGACCCCGCGGCTCAGTTCTTC.

Worth noting for this clone: At one end, the junction sequence differs from germline, possibly due to a read error. The chain couples TRBV4-3 to TRBJ2-7, with D perhaps given as TRBD1 or TRBD2 (5 bases each). Germline V CDR1 and CDR2: LGHNA, YSLEER. The CDR3 totals 15 residues. The CDR3 reads CASSQGGDPKYAQYF. The CDR3 coding sequence is TGCGCCAGCAGCCAAGGTGGGGACCCAAAATACGCGCAGTACTTC.

The CDR3 loop is CASVRNNEQFF. The DNA for the CDR3 is TGTGCCAGCGTTCGTAACAATGAGCAGTTCTTC. This chain joins TRBV2 and TRBJ2-1; D remains unclear. V was shortened by 8 bases and J by 5 bases, with 7 bases between the two germline ends. Per germline, CDR1 SNHLY and CDR2 FYNNEI. CDR3 length: 11 residues.

This chain uses TRBV28 with TRBJ2-4; D is ambiguous. CDR3 length: 13 residues. V was pared by 5 bases and J by 0 bases, with 5 bases between. The germline gives CDR1 MDHEN, CDR2 SYDVKM. CDR3 nucleotide sequence: TGTGCCAGCAGTGGTCAAGCCAAAAACATTCAGTACTTC. Translating gives CASSGQAKNIQYF.

This clone was observed a handful of times. This chain links TRBV6-5 with TRBJ2-7, with D unresolved. The CDR3 spans 14 residues. CDR1 and CDR2 (germline): MNHEY, SVGAGI. Trimming stripped 6 bases from V and 3 bases from J, with 15 bases between. The CDR3 here is CASRMRGMNYEQYF. The CDR3 DNA follows: TGTGCCAGCAGGATGCGAGGTATGAACTACGAGCAGTACTTC.